This entry concerns a single T cell receptor (beta chain). This sample was included in a study of OX40 agonist ivuxolimab in advanced cancers. Overall study context: With a range of roughly 20 to 80, age averaged about 59 years, and 75% to 90% were male. Partial responses were achieved by three patients: one hepatocellular carcinoma, two cutaneous melanoma.

This table comes from immunoSEQ multiplex PCR, and its TCRdb copy is limited to in-frame clones, with some not included. The sample records some 95,000 clones, roughly 85% being singletons. The germline V gene encodes CDR1 SGHRS and CDR2 YFSETQ. V lost 1 base, J lost 4 bases, and 14 bases lay in between. The CDR3 runs 16 residues. The study sampled blood at baseline, cycle 4 day 1, and cycle 7 day 1. The TCR originated in an adult with an advanced solid tumor such as melanoma, head and neck, liver or kidney cancer. This rearrangement joins TRBV5-1 to TRBJ1-4, with D perhaps matching TRBD1 (5 bases). Sequences were derived from CD4+ or CD8+ T cells sorted from blood, sampled in a trial of the OX40 agonist ivuxolimab. The CDR3 sequence: CASSLWGEPSNEKLFF. In DNA form, the CDR3 reads TGCGCCAGCAGCTTGTGGGGCGAGCCGAGTAATGAAAAACTGTTTTTT. The whole variable domain, filled in from reference TRBV5-1 and TRBJ1-4, reads KAGVTQTPRYLIKTRGQQVTLSCSPISGHRSVSWYQQTPGQGLQFLFEYFSETQRNKGNFPGRFSGRQFSNSRSEMNVSTLELGDSALYLCASSLWGEPSNEKLFFGSGTQLSVL.